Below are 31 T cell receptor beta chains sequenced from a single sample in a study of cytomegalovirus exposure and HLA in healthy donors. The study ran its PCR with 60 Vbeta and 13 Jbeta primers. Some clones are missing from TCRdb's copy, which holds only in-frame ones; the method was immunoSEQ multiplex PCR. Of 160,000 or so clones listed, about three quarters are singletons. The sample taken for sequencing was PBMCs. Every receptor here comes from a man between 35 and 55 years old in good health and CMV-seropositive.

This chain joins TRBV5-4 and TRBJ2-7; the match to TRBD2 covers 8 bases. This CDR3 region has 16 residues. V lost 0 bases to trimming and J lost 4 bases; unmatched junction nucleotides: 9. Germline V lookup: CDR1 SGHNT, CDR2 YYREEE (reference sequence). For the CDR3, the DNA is TGTGCCAGCAGCTTGGGCCTAGCGGGCTCTTCGTACGAGCAGTACTTC. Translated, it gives CASSLGLAGSSYEQYF.

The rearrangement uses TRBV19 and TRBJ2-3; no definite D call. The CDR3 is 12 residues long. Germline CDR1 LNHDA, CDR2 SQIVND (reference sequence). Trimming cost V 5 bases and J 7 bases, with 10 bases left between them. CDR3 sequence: CASSPRLNTQYF. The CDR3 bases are TGTGCCAGTAGTCCCCGACTTAATACGCAGTATTTT. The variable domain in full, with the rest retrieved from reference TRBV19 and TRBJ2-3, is DGGITQSPKYLFRKEGQNVTLSCEQNLNHDAMYWYRQDPGQGLRLIYYSQIVNDFQKGDIAEGYSVSREKKESFPLTVTSAQKNPTAFYLCASSPRLNTQYFGPGTRLTVL.

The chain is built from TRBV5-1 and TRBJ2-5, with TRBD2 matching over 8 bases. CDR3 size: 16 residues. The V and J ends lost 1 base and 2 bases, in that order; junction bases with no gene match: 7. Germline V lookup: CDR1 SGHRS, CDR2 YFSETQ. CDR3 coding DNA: TGCGCCAGCAGCTTGATGGCGGGAGGCGTTCAAGAGACCCAGTACTTC. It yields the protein CASSLMAGGVQETQYF. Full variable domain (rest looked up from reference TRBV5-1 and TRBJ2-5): KAGVTQTPRYLIKTRGQQVTLSCSPISGHRSVSWYQQTPGQGLQFLFEYFSETQRNKGNFPGRFSGRQFSNSRSEMNVSTLELGDSALYLCASSLMAGGVQETQYFGPGTRLLVL.

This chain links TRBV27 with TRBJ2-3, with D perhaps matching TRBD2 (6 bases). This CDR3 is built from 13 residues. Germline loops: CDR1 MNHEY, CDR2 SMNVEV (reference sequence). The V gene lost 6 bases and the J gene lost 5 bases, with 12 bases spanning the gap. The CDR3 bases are TGTGCCAGCAGCCGACTAGGACGAGATACGCAGTATTTT. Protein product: CASSRLGRDTQYF.

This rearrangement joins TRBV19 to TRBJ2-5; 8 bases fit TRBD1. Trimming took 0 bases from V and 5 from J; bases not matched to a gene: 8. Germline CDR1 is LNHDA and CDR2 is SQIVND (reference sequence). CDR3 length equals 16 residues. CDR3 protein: CASSIDRGQGRETQYF. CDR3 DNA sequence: TGTGCCAGTAGTATAGATCGAGGACAGGGCAGGGAGACCCAGTACTTC.

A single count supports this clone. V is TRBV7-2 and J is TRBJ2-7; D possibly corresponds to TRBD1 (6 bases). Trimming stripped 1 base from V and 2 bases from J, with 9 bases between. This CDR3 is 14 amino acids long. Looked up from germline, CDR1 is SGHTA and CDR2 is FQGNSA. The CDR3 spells CASSLGDRPYEQYF. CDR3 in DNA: TGTGCCAGCAGCTTAGGAGACAGGCCCTACGAGCAGTACTTC.

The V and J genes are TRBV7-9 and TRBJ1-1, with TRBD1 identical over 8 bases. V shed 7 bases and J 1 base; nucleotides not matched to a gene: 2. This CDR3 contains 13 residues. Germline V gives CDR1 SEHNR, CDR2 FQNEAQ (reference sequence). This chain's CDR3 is CASIGQGNTEAFF. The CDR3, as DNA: TGTGCCAGCATCGGACAGGGGAACACTGAAGCTTTCTTT.

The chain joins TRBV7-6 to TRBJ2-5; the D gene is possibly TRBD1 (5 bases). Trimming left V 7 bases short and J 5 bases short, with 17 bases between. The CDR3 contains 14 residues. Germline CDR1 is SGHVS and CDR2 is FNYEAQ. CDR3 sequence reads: CASKRAGPGETQYF. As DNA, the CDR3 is TGTGCCAGCAAAAGGGCAGGGCCGGGTGAGACCCAGTACTTC.

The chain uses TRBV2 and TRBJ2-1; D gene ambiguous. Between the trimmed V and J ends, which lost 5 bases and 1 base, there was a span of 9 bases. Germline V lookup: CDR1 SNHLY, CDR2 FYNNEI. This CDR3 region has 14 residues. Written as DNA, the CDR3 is TGTGCCAGCAGTCTAGGTTCATCCTACAATGAGCAGTTCTTC. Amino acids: CASSLGSSYNEQFF.

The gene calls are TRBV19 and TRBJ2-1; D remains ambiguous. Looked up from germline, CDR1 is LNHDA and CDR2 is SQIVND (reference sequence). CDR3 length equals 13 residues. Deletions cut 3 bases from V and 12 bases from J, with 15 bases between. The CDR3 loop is CASSITSDIGQFF. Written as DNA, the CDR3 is TGTGCCAGTAGTATTACGAGTGACATAGGGCAGTTCTTC. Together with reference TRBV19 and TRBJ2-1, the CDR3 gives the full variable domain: DGGITQSPKYLFRKEGQNVTLSCEQNLNHDAMYWYRQDPGQGLRLIYYSQIVNDFQKGDIAEGYSVSREKKESFPLTVTSAQKNPTAFYLCASSITSDIGQFFGPGTRLTVL.

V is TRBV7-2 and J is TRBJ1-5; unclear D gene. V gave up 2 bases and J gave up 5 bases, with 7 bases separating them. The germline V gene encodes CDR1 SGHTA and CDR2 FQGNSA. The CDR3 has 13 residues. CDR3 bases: TGTGCCAGCAGCTTAACTTCGGATCAGCCCCAGCATTTT. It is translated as CASSLTSDQPQHF.

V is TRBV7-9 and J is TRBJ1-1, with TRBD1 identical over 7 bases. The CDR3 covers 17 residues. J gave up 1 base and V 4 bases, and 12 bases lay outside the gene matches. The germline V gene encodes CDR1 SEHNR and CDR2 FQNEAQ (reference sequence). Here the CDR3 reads CASSYGEGARANTEAFF. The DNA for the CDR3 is TGTGCCAGCAGCTACGGAGAGGGGGCGCGGGCGAACACTGAAGCTTTCTTT.

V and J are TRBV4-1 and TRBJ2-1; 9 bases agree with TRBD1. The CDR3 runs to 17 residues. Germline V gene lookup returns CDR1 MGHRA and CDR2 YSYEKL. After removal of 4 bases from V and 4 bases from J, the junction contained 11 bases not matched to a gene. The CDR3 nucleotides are TGCGCCAGCAGCCCAAGAGTATCGGGACAGGGATACAATGAGCAGTTCTTC. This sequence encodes CASSPRVSGQGYNEQFF.

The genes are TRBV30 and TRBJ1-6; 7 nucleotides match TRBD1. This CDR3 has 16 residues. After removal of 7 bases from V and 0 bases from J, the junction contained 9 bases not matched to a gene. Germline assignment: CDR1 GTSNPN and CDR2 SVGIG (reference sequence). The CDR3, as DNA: TGTGCCTCCTCCGGGACAGCCGCCTCCTATAATTCACCCCTCCACTTT. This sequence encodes CASSGTAASYNSPLHF.

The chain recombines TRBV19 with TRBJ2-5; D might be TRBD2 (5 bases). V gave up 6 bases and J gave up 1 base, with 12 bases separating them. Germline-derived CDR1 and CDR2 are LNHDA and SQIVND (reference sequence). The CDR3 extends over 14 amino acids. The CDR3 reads CASSGLTVQETQYF. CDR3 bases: TGTGCCAGTAGCGGACTGACGGTCCAAGAGACCCAGTACTTC. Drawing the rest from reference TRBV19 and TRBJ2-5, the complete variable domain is DGGITQSPKYLFRKEGQNVTLSCEQNLNHDAMYWYRQDPGQGLRLIYYSQIVNDFQKGDIAEGYSVSREKKESFPLTVTSAQKNPTAFYLCASSGLTVQETQYFGPGTRLLVL.

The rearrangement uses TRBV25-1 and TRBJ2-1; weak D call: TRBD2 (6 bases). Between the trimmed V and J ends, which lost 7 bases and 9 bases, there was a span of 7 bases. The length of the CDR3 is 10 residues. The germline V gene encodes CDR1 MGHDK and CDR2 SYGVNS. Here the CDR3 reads CASTGGEQFF. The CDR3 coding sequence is TGTGCCAGCACCGGGGGTGAGCAGTTCTTC.

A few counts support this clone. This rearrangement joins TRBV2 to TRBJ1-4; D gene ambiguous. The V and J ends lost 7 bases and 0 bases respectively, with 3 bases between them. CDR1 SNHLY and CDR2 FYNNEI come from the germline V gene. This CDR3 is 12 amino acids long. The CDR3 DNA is TGTGCCAGCACTCCAACTAATGAAAAACTGTTTTTT. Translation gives CASTPTNEKLFF.

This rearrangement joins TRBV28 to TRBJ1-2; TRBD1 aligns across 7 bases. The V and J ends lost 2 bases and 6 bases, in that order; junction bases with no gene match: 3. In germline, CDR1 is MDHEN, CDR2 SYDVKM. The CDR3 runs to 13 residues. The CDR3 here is CASSLEGAHGYTF. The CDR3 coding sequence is TGTGCCAGCAGTTTAGAGGGGGCGCATGGCTACACCTTC.

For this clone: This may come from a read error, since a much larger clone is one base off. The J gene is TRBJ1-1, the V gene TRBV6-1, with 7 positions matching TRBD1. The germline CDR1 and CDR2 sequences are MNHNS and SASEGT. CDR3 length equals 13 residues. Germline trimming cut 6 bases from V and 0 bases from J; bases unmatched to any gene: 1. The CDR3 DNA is TGTGCCAGCAGCGGGACAGTGAACACTGAAGCTTTCTTT. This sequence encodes CASSGTVNTEAFF.

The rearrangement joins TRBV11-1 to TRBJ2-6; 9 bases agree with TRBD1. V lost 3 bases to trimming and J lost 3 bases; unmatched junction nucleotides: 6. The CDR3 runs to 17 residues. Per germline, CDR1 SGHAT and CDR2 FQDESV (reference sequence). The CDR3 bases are TGTGCCAGCAGCTTGGACAGGGGAAAGGTTGGGGCCAACGTCCTGACTTTC. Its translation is CASSLDRGKVGANVLTF.

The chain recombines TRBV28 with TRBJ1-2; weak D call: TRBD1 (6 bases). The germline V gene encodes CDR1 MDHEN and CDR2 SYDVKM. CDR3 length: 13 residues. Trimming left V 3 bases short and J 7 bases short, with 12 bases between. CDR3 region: CASSLSGVIGYTF. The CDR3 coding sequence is TGTGCCAGCAGTTTGTCAGGGGTGATTGGCTACACCTTC.

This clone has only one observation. The CDR3 here is CASSVTLAGGIIDTQYF. CDR3 DNA: TGTGCCAGCAGCGTGACACTAGCGGGAGGAATTATAGATACGCAGTATTTT. This chain uses TRBV9 with TRBJ2-3, with 12 nucleotides matching TRBD2. Germline lookup yields CDR1 SGDLS and CDR2 YYNGEE. This CDR3 contains 17 residues. The V and J ends lost 2 bases and 5 bases, in that order; junction bases with no gene match: 9.

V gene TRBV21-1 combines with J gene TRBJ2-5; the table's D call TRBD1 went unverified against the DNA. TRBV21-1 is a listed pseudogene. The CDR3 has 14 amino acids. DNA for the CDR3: TGTGCCAGCAGCAAAATCGGCCAGGGGGAGACCCAGTACTTC. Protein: CASSKIGQGETQYF.

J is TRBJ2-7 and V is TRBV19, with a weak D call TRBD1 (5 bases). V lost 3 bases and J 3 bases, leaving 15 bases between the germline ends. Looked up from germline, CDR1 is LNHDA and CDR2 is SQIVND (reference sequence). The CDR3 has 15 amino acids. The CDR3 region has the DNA TGTGCCAGTAGTATGGGCACAGGCTACCTCTACGAGCAGTACTTC. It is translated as CASSMGTGYLYEQYF.

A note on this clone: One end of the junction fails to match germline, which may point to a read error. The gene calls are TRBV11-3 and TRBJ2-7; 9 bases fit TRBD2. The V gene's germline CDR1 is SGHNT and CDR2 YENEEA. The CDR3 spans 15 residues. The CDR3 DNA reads TGTGCCAGCAGCTTAGGGGGAACAGGGTCGGGCGGGAGGGAGTTC. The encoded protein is CASSLGGTGSGGREF. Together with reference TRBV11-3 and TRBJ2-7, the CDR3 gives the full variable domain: EAGVVQSPRYKIIEKKQPVAFWCNPISGHNTLYWYLQNLGQGPELLIRYENEEAVDDSQLPKDRFSAERLKGVDSTLKIQPAELGDSAVYLCASSLGGTGSGGREFGPGTRLTVT.

The DNA of the CDR3 is TGTGCCTGGATAGCCCCCTGGACTAGCGGGTATACGCAGTATTTT. This gives the protein CAWIAPWTSGYTQYF. J is TRBJ2-3 and V is TRBV30, with 11 bases aligning to TRBD2. V lost 4 bases and J lost 7; bases outside the gene matches: 10. CDR1 is GTSNPN, CDR2 SVGIG, per germline (reference sequence). The CDR3 sequence is 15 residues long.

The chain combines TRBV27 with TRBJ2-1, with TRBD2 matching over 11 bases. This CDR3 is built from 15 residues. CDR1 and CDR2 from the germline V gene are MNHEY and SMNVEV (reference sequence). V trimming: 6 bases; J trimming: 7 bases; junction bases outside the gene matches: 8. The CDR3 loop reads CASSKVASGRNEQFF. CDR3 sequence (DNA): TGTGCCAGCAGCAAGGTGGCTAGCGGGAGGAATGAGCAGTTCTTC.

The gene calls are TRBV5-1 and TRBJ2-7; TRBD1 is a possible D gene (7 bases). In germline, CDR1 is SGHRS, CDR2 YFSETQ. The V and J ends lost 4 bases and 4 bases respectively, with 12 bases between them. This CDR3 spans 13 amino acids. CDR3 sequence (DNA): TGCGCCAGCAGCCCGACAGGGAGGTACGAGCAGTACTTC. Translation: CASSPTGRYEQYF.

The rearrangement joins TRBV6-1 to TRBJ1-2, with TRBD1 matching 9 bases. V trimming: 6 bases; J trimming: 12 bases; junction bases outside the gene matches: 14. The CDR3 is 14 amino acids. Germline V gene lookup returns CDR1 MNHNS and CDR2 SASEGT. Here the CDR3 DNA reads TGTGCCAGCAGGGAACACAGGGGGCGATTACAGGACACCTTC. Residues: CASREHRGRLQDTF.

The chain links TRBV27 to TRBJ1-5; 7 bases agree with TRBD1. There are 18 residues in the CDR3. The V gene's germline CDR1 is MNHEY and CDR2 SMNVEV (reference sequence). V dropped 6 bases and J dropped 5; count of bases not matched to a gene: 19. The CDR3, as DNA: TGTGCCAGCAGACCCCGACGGACCCGGGACAGTTGGGATCAGCCCCAGCATTTT. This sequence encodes CASRPRRTRDSWDQPQHF.

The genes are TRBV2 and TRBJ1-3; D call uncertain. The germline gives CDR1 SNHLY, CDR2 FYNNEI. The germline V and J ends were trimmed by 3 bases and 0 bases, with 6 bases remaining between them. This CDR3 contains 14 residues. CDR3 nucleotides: TGTGCCAGCAGTGAGGAGCGCTCTGGAAACACCATATATTTT. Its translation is CASSEERSGNTIYF.